This record covers a single T cell receptor (beta chain). This specimen comes from a study of control samples from healthy donors and cancer patients. TCRdb's table, derived via immunoSEQ multiplex PCR, lists solely in-frame clones and lacks some. The top ten hold under 9% of the sample, which has some 150,000 clones, about 89% seen once. This CDR3 spans 17 amino acids. The material sequenced was blood. This receptor was identified in a man aged 18 to 35 in good health. The chain recombines TRBV12-2 with TRBJ1-2; TRBD1, as called in the table, went unchecked against the DNA. TRBV12-2 counts as a pseudogene. The CDR3 reads CASRLGSTGDFNYGYTF. The CDR3 bases are TGTGCAAGTCGCTTGGGTTCTACAGGGGATTTTAACTATGGCTACACCTTC.